What follows are 3 T cell receptor beta chains derived from one specimen sequenced in a study of T cells in Graves' hyperthyroidism and ophthalmopathy. The CDR3 regions of TCR beta were amplified from RNA transcripts. HTBI primers were the set used in a first-round RT-PCR of the TCR CDR3. TCRdb redid the calling of the multiplex PCR reads with MiXCR, one entry per CDR3 protein. The table includes 500,000 to 600,000 distinct CDR3 sequences, 40% to 55% detected once. Sequencing used peripheral blood or thyroid tissue (not recorded which). The receptor source for this set is a woman between 18 and 29 years old with Graves' hyperthyroidism.

This clonotype was seen repeatedly, ten times or more. V is TRBV5-5 and J is TRBJ2-7; 7 bases map to TRBD2. Germline assignment: CDR1 SGHKS and CDR2 YYEKEE (reference sequence). The trim removed 4 bases at V and 4 bases at J, leaving 8 bases unmatched. The CDR3 covers 14 residues. This CDR3 is CASSPGREGYEQYF. As DNA, the CDR3 is TGTGCCAGCAGCCCCGGCAGGGAGGGGTACGAGCAGTACTTC.

This clonotype was recorded once. A much larger clone is a single base away; this may be a read error. Without the conserved terminal phenylalanine or tryptophan, this CDR3 likely stems from a read error. The chain recombines TRBV6-1 with TRBJ2-7, with D maybe TRBD2 (6 bases). The CDR3 sequence is 11 residues long. Germline values: CDR1 MNHNS, CDR2 SASEGT. V dropped 8 bases and J dropped 3 bases, with 8 bases sitting between them. CDR3 DNA: TGTGCCAGCGGGGGGAACTACGAGCAGTACCTC. Translation gives CASGGNYEQYL.

This sequence joins TRBV10-3 and TRBJ2-1; D is possibly TRBD1 (5 bases). Trimming shortened V by 3 bases and J by 7 bases, and 7 bases separated the two germline ends. Germline V gene sequence: CDR1 ENHRY, CDR2 SYGVKD. This CDR3 spans 12 amino acids. CDR3 nucleotides: TGTGCCATCAGTGAACAGGCGAATGAGCAGTTCTTC. Translated, it gives CAISEQANEQFF.